This T cell receptor (beta chain) came from a study of cytomegalovirus exposure and HLA in healthy donors. General study findings and limits: Earlier results showed most TCR beta V segments being productive about 90% or about 30% of the time. CMV antigen specificity of three CMV-associated chains was confirmed in vitro. In a later analysis, DRB1 alleles had the most associated TCRs; HLA-C alleles the fewest. Sequencing artifact likely explains a cluster of highly shared sequence variants.

Researchers ran the PCR with 60 Vbeta and 13 Jbeta primers. Sequencing used immunoSEQ multiplex PCR; TCRdb keeps in-frame clones, though not all of them. The sample totals around 70,000 clones. A word on this clone: What it recognizes is unknown.

Trimming shortened V by 2 bases and J by 3 bases, and 32 bases separated the two germline ends. The CDR3 runs 21 residues. Germline CDR1 reads MDHEN; CDR2 reads SYDVKM. Sequences were obtained from PBMCs. This clonotype was sampled from a man in his forties in good health and CMV-seronegative. The rearrangement links TRBV28 to TRBJ2-7, with a possible D match to TRBD2 (6 bases). This CDR3 reads CASSLRGRWVSRPSDGYEQYF. CDR3 in DNA: TGTGCCAGCAGTTTAAGGGGTCGCTGGGTTTCCAGGCCTAGCGATGGCTACGAGCAGTACTTC.